Presented here are 15 T cell receptor beta chains from one specimen sequenced in a study of shared clonotypes between healthy human individuals. Repertoires were generated with immunoSEQ multiplex PCR, while TCRdb's copy carries only in-frame clones and drops some. The repertoire holds about 560,000 clones, with roughly four fifths as singletons. The sample taken for sequencing was PBMCs. These TCRs come from a woman aged 40 to 49 in good health. Some clones in this sample may be carry-over from other donors' samples.

This rearrangement joins TRBV10-2 to TRBJ2-3; TRBD2 might be the D (6 bases). Germline CDR1 WSHSY, CDR2 SAAADI. The V end was cut by 4 bases, the J end by 5 bases, with 10 bases between. This CDR3 comprises 13 residues. The CDR3 protein is CASSVGGVDTQYF. The CDR3 DNA sequence: TGCGCCAGCAGTGTTGGCGGGGTAGATACGCAGTATTTT.

The J gene is TRBJ2-7, the V gene TRBV2; maybe TRBD2 (5 bases). The V gene lost 7 bases and the J gene lost 3 bases, with 16 bases spanning the gap. CDR1 is SNHLY and CDR2 is FYNNEI in the germline V gene. CDR3 length equals 14 residues. CDR3 sequence reads: CASNGRRAYYEQYF. The CDR3 DNA sequence: TGTGCCAGCAATGGTCGGCGGGCCTACTACGAGCAGTACTTC.

The rearrangement joins TRBV7-9 to TRBJ1-2, with D possibly TRBD1 on 5 matching bases. V lost 5 bases, J lost 1 base, and 8 bases lay in between. This CDR3 has 13 amino acids. Germline CDR1 reads SEHNR; CDR2 reads FQNEAQ (reference sequence). For the CDR3, the DNA is TGTGCCAGCAGCCCCAGGGTTAACTATGGCTACACCTTC. It translates to CASSPRVNYGYTF.

The chain combines TRBV27 with TRBJ2-5, with 8 bases aligning to TRBD2. The CDR3 contains 15 residues. The J segment lost 5 bases and the V segment lost 0 bases, leaving 5 bases of the junction unmatched. Germline lookup yields CDR1 MNHEY and CDR2 SMNVEV (reference sequence). The CDR3 nucleotides are TGTGCCAGCAGTTTATCCCGGGAGGGCCTTGAGACCCAGTACTTC. Its translation: CASSLSREGLETQYF.

V usage is TRBV11-2 and J usage is TRBJ2-3; TRBD2 agrees at 9 bases. Germline V gene lookup returns CDR1 SGHAT and CDR2 FQNNGV. This CDR3 is 14 amino acids long. The V and J ends lost 5 bases and 3 bases, in that order; junction bases with no gene match: 3. The CDR3 region has the DNA TGTGCCAGCAGCCTGACTAGCGGTACAGATACGCAGTATTTT. As protein: CASSLTSGTDTQYF.

The chain joins TRBV11-2 to TRBJ2-3; D might be TRBD2 (6 bases). Germline CDR1 reads SGHAT; CDR2 reads FQNNGV. V was clipped by 5 bases and J by 4 bases, with 19 bases between them. CDR3 length: 16 amino acids. The DNA for the CDR3 is TGTGCCAGCAGCAAACCCGGGACTCATAACGCAGATACGCAGTATTTT. Translation: CASSKPGTHNADTQYF.

This chain links TRBV5-4 with TRBJ2-2, with D perhaps matching TRBD2 (6 bases). CDR3 length: 14 amino acids. The germline V and J ends were trimmed by 0 bases and 3 bases, with 6 bases remaining between them. CDR1 and CDR2 (germline): SGHNT, YYREEE (reference sequence). The CDR3 loop reads CASSLGDYTGELFF. CDR3 bases: TGTGCCAGCAGCTTGGGGGACTACACCGGGGAGCTGTTTTTT.

Here the CDR3 DNA reads TGTGCCAGCAGCCCCCTGAAGGGGCGTAATCAGCCCCAGCATTTT. Translated, it gives CASSPLKGRNQPQHF. V gene TRBV7-2 combines with J gene TRBJ1-5; weak D call: TRBD1 (5 bases). CDR3 length equals 15 residues. Germline V gene data show CDR1 as SGHTA and CDR2 as FQGNSA. Trimming removed 5 bases at V and 4 bases at J, with 15 bases between.

This chain joins TRBV6-1 and TRBJ2-7; D might be TRBD1 (6 bases). V lost 4 bases and J 7 bases, leaving 11 bases between the germline ends. Germline CDR1 MNHNS, CDR2 SASEGT. CDR3 size: 12 residues. CDR3 coding DNA: TGTGCCAGCAGTGCCAGGGGCTTGGAGCAGTACTTC. This encodes CASSARGLEQYF.

The rearrangement links TRBV27 to TRBJ2-1, with 10 bases matching TRBD2. Unmatched junction bases numbered 13, after V lost 5 bases and J lost 9 bases. Germline V lookup: CDR1 MNHEY, CDR2 SMNVEV (reference sequence). This CDR3 comprises 16 residues. CDR3 in DNA: TGTGCCAGCAGTCCCAAGGGGACTAGCGTGAGAGGTGAGCAGTTCTTC. This translates into CASSPKGTSVRGEQFF.

This chain joins TRBV6-6 and TRBJ2-7, with D possibly TRBD2 on 6 matching bases. This CDR3 comprises 11 residues. In germline, CDR1 is MNHNY, CDR2 SVGAGI (reference sequence). V was cut by 6 bases and J by 6 bases, with 9 bases left in between. The CDR3 coding sequence is TGTGCCAGCAGGTTTAGCGGCGAGCAGTACTTC. This gives the protein CASRFSGEQYF.

The V call is TRBV28, the J call TRBJ2-1; possible D gene TRBD1, 6 bases. The CDR3 extends over 13 amino acids. Trimming removed 5 bases from V and 6 bases from J, with 11 bases in between. Per the germline V gene, CDR1 is MDHEN and CDR2 is SYDVKM. The DNA for the CDR3 is TGTGCCAGCAGTACCGGACAGACCAATGAGCAGTTCTTC. The encoded protein is CASSTGQTNEQFF.

V usage is TRBV6-5 and J usage is TRBJ1-3; tentative D call: TRBD1 (5 bases). The V and J ends lost 11 bases and 4 bases respectively, with 12 bases between them. Germline-derived CDR1 and CDR2 are MNHEY and SVGAGI. The CDR3 contains 12 residues. CDR3 sequence (DNA): TGTGCCGCCGCGGGGGTAGGAAACACCATATATTTT. This translates into CAAAGVGNTIYF.

V usage is TRBV18 and J usage is TRBJ2-5; weak D call: TRBD2 (6 bases). Germline CDR1 KGHSH, CDR2 LQKENI. The CDR3 is 13 residues long. Trimming pared 3 bases from V and 5 bases from J, leaving 10 bases between. The CDR3 loop reads CASSPAGLETQYF. The CDR3 bases are TGTGCCAGCTCACCGGCGGGGTTGGAGACCCAGTACTTC.

This chain joins TRBV7-6 and TRBJ2-3; D gene uncertain. The CDR3 is 13 residues long. The V end lost 5 bases, the J end lost 4 bases, and 10 bases lay between the germline ends. The V gene's germline CDR1 is SGHVS and CDR2 FNYEAQ. The CDR3 DNA sequence: TGTGCCAGCAGCGCCCGACCCGCAGATACGCAGTATTTT. Protein: CASSARPADTQYF. Filled out from reference TRBV7-6 and TRBJ2-3, the complete variable domain reads GAGVSQSPRYKVTKRGQDVALRCDPISGHVSLYWYRQALGQGPEFLTYFNYEAQQDKSGLPNDRFSAERPEGSISTLTIQRTEQRDSAMYRCASSARPADTQYFGPGTRLTVL.